This T cell receptor beta chain originates from a study of read filtering for tumor transcriptome and immune sequencing. Overall study: About 8 patients were R-ISS I, around 15 were R-ISS II, about seven were R-ISS III. Study-wide findings and caveats: This fraction held mixed bone marrow immune cells after CD138-negative sorting.

The library was built from 400 to 500 ng RNA with molecular barcoded adaptors for alpha/delta and beta/gamma chains. Each CDR3 protein is one row after TCRdb ran MiXCR on the reads. The sample contains 40,000 or so distinct CDR3 sequences, 11% to 15% of which appear only once. This clonotype was picked up many times. Its antigen is unknown. The CDR3 runs 15 residues. The germline V and J ends were trimmed by 4 bases and 4 bases, with 15 bases remaining between them. CDR1 is SGHRS and CDR2 is YFSETQ in the germline V gene. The receptor's source is a donor at least 40 years old with multiple myeloma. Material for sequencing was a population of CD138-negative cells sorted from bone marrow. The chain employs TRBV5-1 and TRBJ2-1; possibly TRBD1 or TRBD2 for D (5 bases each). The CDR3 nucleotides read TGCGCCAGCAGCCGGACCCTAGGGACGTACAATGAGCAGTTCTTC. It specifies CASSRTLGTYNEQFF.